This T cell receptor beta chain comes out of a study of CD8 T cells in Susac syndrome. CDR3 size: 17 residues. From germline, CDR1 is MNHNS and CDR2 SASEGT. V was shortened by 6 bases and J by 0 bases, with 18 bases between the two germline ends. With random hexamers, reverse transcription was performed on about 0.5 to 1 ug of RNA. TCRdb reprocessed the immunoSEQ multiplex PCR reads with MiXCR, giving one entry per CDR3 protein. The data show about 90,000 distinct CDR3 sequences, over 80% seen once. Sequencing targeted TCR beta in T cells from blood (CD8+ and CD4+). Sequencing was carried out using CD8+ T cells from PBMCs. The J gene is TRBJ2-4, the V gene TRBV6-1; D could derive from TRBD1 or TRBD2 (5 bases each). This clonotype was obtained from a human donor in good health. In nucleotides, the CDR3 is TGTGCCAGCAGGGGTCCTGGGGCGAGGGGAGCCAAAAACATTCAGTACTTC. It specifies CASRGPGARGAKNIQYF.